A selection of T cell receptor beta chains follows, all from one sample in a study of cytomegalovirus exposure and HLA in healthy donors. Repertoires were generated with immunoSEQ multiplex PCR, while TCRdb's copy carries only in-frame clones and drops some. Among 110,000 to 150,000 clones listed, 60% to 80% were seen once. The sequenced sample was PBMCs. These receptors came from a woman aged 25 to 39 in good health and CMV-seronegative. Both conserved end residues are part of each CDR3. Each record gives: clone size, V gene, J gene, D gene, CDR3 DNA, CDR3 protein. A D gene is named only where the DNA matches it firmly. Clone size is not always given. Where it is, it says once, few, many or a class for expanded clones.

few	TRBV28	TRBJ1-1	-	TGTGCCAGCAGTTTGGGGCTTGGGACTGAAGCTTTCTTT	CASSLGLGTEAFF
-	TRBV9	TRBJ2-5	-	TGTGCCAGCTCGGGCTTGAGGGTAGAGACCCAGTACTTC	CASSGLRVETQYF
once	TRBV30	TRBJ1-1	-	TGTGCCTGGATCGGGGGGAGGGGATCGAACACTGAAGCTTTCTTT	CAWIGGRGSNTEAFF
-	TRBV27	TRBJ2-1	-	TGTGCCAGCAGTTCAGCGGGCGACTACAATGAGCAGTTCTTC	CASSSAGDYNEQFF
few	TRBV27	TRBJ1-2	-	TGTGCCAGCAGTCCACAATCGGGTGGCTACACCTTC	CASSPQSGGYTF
-	TRBV10-3	TRBJ1-5	-	TGTGCCATCAGTGCGGGGGACAATCAGCCCCAGCATTTT	CAISAGDNQPQHF
-	TRBV2	TRBJ1-2	TRBD1	TGTGCCAGCGTACCAGGGGGTATCTACTATGGCTACACCTTC	CASVPGGIYYGYTF
-	TRBV7-2	TRBJ2-4	-	TGTGCCAGCAGCTCGATGGCCGCCAAAAACATTCAGTACTTC	CASSSMAAKNIQYF
once	TRBV7-2	TRBJ2-6	TRBD1	TGTGCCAGCAGCTCTTCCCAGGGACAGGGCCCCGGGGCCAACGTCCTGACTTTC	CASSSSQGQGPGANVLTF
few	TRBV14	TRBJ1-2	TRBD1	TGTGCCAGCAGCCAGGCGGACAGGCCCTATGGCTACACCTTC	CASSQADRPYGYTF
-	TRBV6-5	TRBJ1-5	-	TGTGCCAGCAAATTGGGGGCTTATCAGCCCCAGCATTTT	CASKLGAYQPQHF